Listed here are 8 T cell receptor beta chains from one sample, sequenced in a study of T-cell reconstitution after alpha-beta-depleted transplantation in children listed by TCRdb under 2016. The library was generated by PCR. The instrument was an Illumina HiSeq 2500. TCR library preparation used molecular barcoding, with unique molecular identifiers applied to normalize quantification of the TCRbeta repertoire. TCRdb reworked the public reads: Q25 trimming with fastp, MiXCR clone assembly, productive beta chains retained. Each record represents a unique CDR3 protein, reported with the most common genes and DNA among its rows. The sample includes 200,000 to 300,000 distinct CDR3 sequences, with 8.2% observed a single time. The top ten clones comprise 6.3% of the sample. In the paper's terms, the treatment or condition label means: allogeneic hematopoietic cell transplantation with graft depleted of TCRalphabeta T cells and CD19 B cells.

This specimen was PBMCs, mostly from graft donor cells, taken 180 days after TCRalphabeta/CD19-depleted stem cell transplant. All receptors derive from a male patient younger than 18 who had a stem cell transplant for acute lymphoblastic leukemia, so the T cells may come from the graft donor.

In its sample, this clonotype was seen many times. The chain employs TRBV12-3 or TRBV12-4 and TRBJ2-4, with a weak D call TRBD1 (6 bases). The CDR3 is 14 amino acids. V was trimmed by 1 base and J by 9 bases, leaving 13 bases between them. The CDR3 nucleotides read TGTGCCAGCAGTTTAGGAGGGGTAGGGGGCATTCAGTACTTC. This sequence encodes CASSLGGVGGIQYF.

This clonotype occurred many times. The chain is built from TRBV11-2 and TRBJ2-1; perhaps TRBD2 as D (6 bases). Per the germline V gene, CDR1 is SGHAT and CDR2 is FQNNGV. V was trimmed by 3 bases and J by 4 bases, leaving 25 bases between them. This CDR3 region has 19 residues. This chain's CDR3 is CASSLEVGGAGLPYNEQFF. The CDR3 region has the DNA TGTGCCAGCAGCTTGGAGGTTGGAGGTGCGGGGCTACCTTACAATGAGCAGTTCTTC.

This clonotype has ten or more counts. V usage is TRBV4-1 and J usage is TRBJ2-3; TRBD2 agrees at 10 bases. The germline CDR1 and CDR2 sequences are MGHRA and YSYEKL. CDR3 length: 15 amino acids. V was clipped by 6 bases and J by 3 bases; unmatched bases: 6. CDR3 sequence reads: CASSFTSGNTDTQYF. CDR3 nucleotides: TGCGCCAGCAGTTTCACTAGCGGGAATACAGATACGCAGTATTTT.

This clonotype was seen many times. The chain links TRBV6-2 or TRBV6-3 to TRBJ2-3, with D perhaps matching TRBD1 or TRBD2 (6 bases each). Trimming took 7 bases from V and 2 from J, leaving 16 bases between them. Per germline, CDR1 MNHEY and CDR2 SVGEGT. CDR3 length equals 15 residues. The CDR3 protein is CASIESGGLTDTQYF. The DNA of the CDR3 is TGTGCCAGCATTGAGTCCGGGGGCCTCACAGATACGCAGTATTTT.

Ten or more counts support this clonotype. This sequence joins TRBV29-1 and TRBJ2-7; D might be TRBD1 (6 bases). This CDR3 has 12 amino acids. Germline V gene sequence: CDR1 SQVTM, CDR2 ANQGSEA. V was clipped by 7 bases and J by 5 bases, with 15 bases between them. The CDR3: CSGTGKSHEQYF. DNA of the CDR3: TGCAGCGGAACAGGGAAGAGCCACGAGCAGTACTTC.

This clonotype was seen repeatedly, ten times or more. The CDR3 DNA follows: TGTGCCAGCAGCCCTATGACTACAGGGATCGGGGAGCTGTTTTTT. Encoded protein: CASSPMTTGIGELFF. This chain connects TRBV3-1 to TRBJ2-2; a possible D gene is TRBD1 (6 bases). V gave up 4 bases and J gave up 7 bases, with 16 bases separating them. CDR1 LGHDT and CDR2 YNNKEL come from the germline V gene (reference sequence). The CDR3 runs to 15 residues.

This clonotype showed up many times. The chain links TRBV5-4 to TRBJ1-1, with 8 bases matching TRBD1. The V segment lost 0 bases and the J segment 1 base; nucleotides outside the gene matches: 5. This CDR3 region has 16 residues. CDR1 and CDR2 from the germline V gene are SGHNT and YYREEE (reference sequence). The CDR3 loop is CASSLGGDRGNTEAFF. The CDR3 nucleotides are TGTGCCAGCAGCTTGGGGGGCGACAGGGGGAACACTGAAGCTTTCTTT.

This clonotype was found many times. The chain combines TRBV18 with TRBJ2-7, with 7 bases lining up with TRBD1. There are 13 residues in the CDR3. Germline V gene sequence: CDR1 KGHSH, CDR2 LQKENI. V was pared by 3 bases and J by 6 bases, with 5 bases of the junction left unmatched. CDR3 sequence: CASSPDRVGEQYF. The CDR3 bases are TGTGCCAGCTCACCTGACAGGGTGGGCGAGCAGTACTTC.